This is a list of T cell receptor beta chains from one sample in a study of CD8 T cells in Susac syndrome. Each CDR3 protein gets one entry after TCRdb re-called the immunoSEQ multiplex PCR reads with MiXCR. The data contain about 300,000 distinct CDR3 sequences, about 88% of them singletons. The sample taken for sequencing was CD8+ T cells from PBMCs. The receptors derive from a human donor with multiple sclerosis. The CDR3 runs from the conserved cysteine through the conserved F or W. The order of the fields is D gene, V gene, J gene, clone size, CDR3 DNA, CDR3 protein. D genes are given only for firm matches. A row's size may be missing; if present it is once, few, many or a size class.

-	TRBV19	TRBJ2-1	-	TGTGCCAGTAGTTGGCTAGCGAAACTCAACAATGAGCAGTTCTTC	CASSWLAKLNNEQFF
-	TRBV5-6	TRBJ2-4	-	TGTGCCAGCAGCTTTGGCTCACCGGACATTCAGTACTTC	CASSFGSPDIQYF
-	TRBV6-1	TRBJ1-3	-	TGTGCCAGCAGTGAAGAAGCGGTGGAGGGGTACGTGTTTGGAAACACCATATATTTT	CASSEEAVEGYVFGNTIYF
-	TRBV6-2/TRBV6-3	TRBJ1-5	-	TGTGCCAGCAGTTACGGGGGGTTCGGGCCCCAGCATTTT	CASSYGGFGPQHF
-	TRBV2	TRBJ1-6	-	TGTGCCAGCAGGGGTCCCACTAGCTCCTATAATTCACCCCTCCACTTT	CASRGPTSSYNSPLHF
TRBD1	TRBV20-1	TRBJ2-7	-	TGCAGTGGGAGACCGGGACAGGGCCCCTACGAGCAGTACTTC	CSGRPGQGPYEQYF
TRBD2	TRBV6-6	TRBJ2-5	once	TGTGCCAGCAGCCCTCTCGGGGGGGACCAAGAGACCCAGTACTTC	CASSPLGGDQETQYF
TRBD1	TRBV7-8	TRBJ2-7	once	TGTGCCAGCAGCGACGGGACAGCGCCTAGCTTC	CASSDGTAPSF
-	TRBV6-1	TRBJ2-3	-	TGTGCCAGCAGTGATGCGCAGGCAGGGCGTAGCACAGATACGCAGTTTTTT	CASSDAQAGRSTDTQFF
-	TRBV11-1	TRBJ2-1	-	TGTGCCAGCAGCTTAAATGGCGAGTACAATGAGCAGTTCTTC	CASSLNGEYNEQFF
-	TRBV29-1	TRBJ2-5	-	TGCAGCGTCCTGGCCCCGGGGCTAGCTGGGGAGACCCAGTACTTC	CSVLAPGLAGETQYF
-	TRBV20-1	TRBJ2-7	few	TGCAGTGCTAGACGGGCGGTCTCCTACGAGCAGTACTTC	CSARRAVSYEQYF
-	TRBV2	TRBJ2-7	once	TGTGCCAGCAAAACGGGGGACCTCTCCTACGAGCAGTACTTC	CASKTGDLSYEQYF
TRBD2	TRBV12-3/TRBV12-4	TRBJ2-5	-	TGTGCCAGCACCCCTCCTAGCGGGGCCTTCCAAGAGACCCAGTACTTC	CASTPPSGAFQETQYF
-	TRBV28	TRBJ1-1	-	TGTGCCAGCATCGGTCCTGAAGCTTTCTTT	CASIGPEAFF
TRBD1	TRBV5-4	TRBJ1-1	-	TGTGCCAGCAGCTTTCTTGCAGGGGGCACTGAAGCTTTCTTT	CASSFLAGGTEAFF
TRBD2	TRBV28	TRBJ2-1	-	TGTGCCAGCAGTTTAAGCGGGGCGGCGAATGAGCAGTTCTTC	CASSLSGAANEQFF
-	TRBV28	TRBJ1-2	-	TGTGCCAGCAGTTTGGGCGGCTTAGGTTACTATGGCTACACCTTC	CASSLGGLGYYGYTF
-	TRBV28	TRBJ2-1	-	TGTGCCAGCAGTTTGGTGCAGTATGAGCAGTTCTTC	CASSLVQYEQFF
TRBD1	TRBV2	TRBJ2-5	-	TGTGCCAGCAGGGTCAACAGGGGGCGCCGGGAGACCCAGTACTTC	CASRVNRGRRETQYF
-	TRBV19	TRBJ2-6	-	TGTGCCAGTTGGGGCCCAAGGGCTGGGGCCAACGTCCTGACTTTC	CASWGPRAGANVLTF
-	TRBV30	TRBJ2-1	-	TGTGCCTGGAGTGATCAGGGATCCTACAATGAGCAGTTCTTC	CAWSDQGSYNEQFF
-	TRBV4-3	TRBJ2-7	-	TGCGCCAGCAGCCAAGGGCGGGGCCGCTACGAGCAGTACTTC	CASSQGRGRYEQYF
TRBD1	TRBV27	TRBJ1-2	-	TGTGCCAGCAGCCTTAGACAGGGGGCTAATGGCTACACCTTC	CASSLRQGANGYTF
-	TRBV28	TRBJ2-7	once	TGTGCCAGCAGTTTCCCGGGGGCGAGCACCTACGAGCAGTACTTC	CASSFPGASTYEQYF
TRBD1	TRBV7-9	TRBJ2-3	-	TGTGCCAGCAGCCCCCGGGACAGTCTCACAGATACGCAGTATTTT	CASSPRDSLTDTQYF
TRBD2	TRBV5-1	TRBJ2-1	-	TGCGCCAGCAGCTGGACCGGGACTAGCTCCTACAATGAGCAGTTCTTC	CASSWTGTSSYNEQFF
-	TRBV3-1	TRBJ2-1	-	TGTGCCAGCAGCCAATTACAGGTGCTTGGAGGGGAGCAGTTCTTC	CASSQLQVLGGEQFF
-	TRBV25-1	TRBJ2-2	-	TGTGCCAGCAGTGATTTTCAGGGCGGGTTCGGGGAGCTGTTTTTT	CASSDFQGGFGELFF
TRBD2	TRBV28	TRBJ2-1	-	TGTGCCAGCAGTTTTAGCGGGGATTACAATGAGCAGTTCTTC	CASSFSGDYNEQFF
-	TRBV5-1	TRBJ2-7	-	TGCGCCAGCAGCCCCGGGGAGCTCTACGAGCAGTACTTC	CASSPGELYEQYF
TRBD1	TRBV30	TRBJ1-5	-	TGTGCCTGGTCACCGGGACAGGGCAGTTATCAGCCCCAGCATTTT	CAWSPGQGSYQPQHF
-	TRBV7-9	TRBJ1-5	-	TGTGCCAGCAGCCCCCGGGCTAGCCAAGATACGCAGCATTTT	CASSPRASQDTQHF
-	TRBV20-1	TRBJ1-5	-	TGCAGTGCACGCCTGATTTCGTCTCTTTATAGCAATCAGCCCCAGCATTTT	CSARLISSLYSNQPQHF
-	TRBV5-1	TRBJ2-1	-	TGCGCCAGCCGCGAGGGGTCCTACAATGAGCAGTTCTTC	CASREGSYNEQFF
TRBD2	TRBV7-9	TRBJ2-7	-	TGTGCCAGCAGCTTAGAGGTTGGGACTAAAGGCGAGCAGTACTTC	CASSLEVGTKGEQYF
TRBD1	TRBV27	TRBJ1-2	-	TGTGCCAGCAGTTTATATGTCGGGACAGGGGGGGCTGGCTACACCTTC	CASSLYVGTGGAGYTF
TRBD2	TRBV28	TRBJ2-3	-	TGTGCCAGCAGTGACAGCGGGGGCTCTTCAGATACGCAGTATTTT	CASSDSGGSSDTQYF
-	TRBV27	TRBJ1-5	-	TGTGCCAGCAGTTGGACACCTCATCAGCCCCAGCATTTT	CASSWTPHQPQHF
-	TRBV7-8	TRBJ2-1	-	TGTGCCAGCAGCCCCCTGGACCTTAACACACCATCCAATGAGCAGTTCTTC	CASSPLDLNTPSNEQFF
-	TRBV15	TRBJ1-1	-	TGTGCCACCAGCAGAGAGCGGCACGGGGGCATGAACACTGAAGCTTTCTTT	CATSRERHGGMNTEAFF
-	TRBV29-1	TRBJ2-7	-	TGCAGCGCTGTAGGACAGATCACTTACGAGCAGTACTTC	CSAVGQITYEQYF